A selection of T cell receptor beta chains follows, all from one sample in a study of cytomegalovirus exposure and HLA in healthy donors. Produced via immunoSEQ multiplex PCR; TCRdb's table is partial and in-frame only. The repertoire holds roughly 130,000 clones, with less than 85% as singletons. The sequencing input was PBMCs. These TCRs come from a woman aged 40 to 49 in good health and CMV-seropositive. CDR3s include the opening cysteine and the closing phenylalanine or tryptophan. Fields, in order: clone size, V gene, J gene, D gene, CDR3 DNA, CDR3 protein. The D gene is left open where the match is weak. Size tells how often a clone was seen (once, few, many) or the class of an expanded clone, and some rows leave it out.

size: -
V: TRBV5-6
J: TRBJ2-7
D: -
DNA: TGTGCCAGCAGCTTGACCCCCTACGAGCAGTACTTC
CDR3: CASSLTPYEQYF

size: -
V: TRBV30
J: TRBJ1-2
D: TRBD1
DNA: TGTGCCTGGAGAACACCCTGGGACAGGGGCAGCTACACCTTC
CDR3: CAWRTPWDRGSYTF

size: -
V: TRBV11-2
J: TRBJ2-5
D: TRBD2
DNA: TGTGCCAGCAGCCCCTTCCTTATGAGTGCGGGGGGCCGTGAGACCCAGTACTTC
CDR3: CASSPFLMSAGGRETQYF

size: -
V: TRBV5-1
J: TRBJ2-7
D: TRBD2
DNA: TGCGCCAGCAGCTTGAGTGCGGGAGTAAGCTACGAGCAGTACTTC
CDR3: CASSLSAGVSYEQYF

size: -
V: TRBV29-1
J: TRBJ2-1
D: TRBD2
DNA: TGCAGCGTTGTGTATTCTAGCGGGAGTCTAGATGAGCAGTTCTTC
CDR3: CSVVYSSGSLDEQFF

size: -
V: TRBV30
J: TRBJ2-7
D: -
DNA: TGTGCCTGGAGTGTTACTGGAGCCTACGAGCAGTACTTC
CDR3: CAWSVTGAYEQYF

size: -
V: TRBV19
J: TRBJ2-7
D: TRBD1
DNA: TGTGCCAGTAGTTCTCGGGGACAGGGGGCTGGGGAGCAGTACTTC
CDR3: CASSSRGQGAGEQYF

size: -
V: TRBV30
J: TRBJ2-3
D: TRBD2
DNA: TGTGCCTGGAGTCCCGCGGGGGGGGAAAGTATCATTTTT
CDR3: CAWSPAGGESIIF

size: -
V: TRBV6-4
J: TRBJ2-2
D: -
DNA: TGTGCCAGCAGTGACTCTATCGGGGAGCTGTTTTTT
CDR3: CASSDSIGELFF

size: -
V: TRBV7-2
J: TRBJ1-5
D: TRBD1
DNA: TGTGCCAGCAGCTTCCGGGACAGCCAGCCCCAGCATTTT
CDR3: CASSFRDSQPQHF

size: -
V: TRBV28
J: TRBJ1-5
D: TRBD1
DNA: TGTGCCAGCAGGCCCACAGGGGGACAGCCCCAGCATTTT
CDR3: CASRPTGGQPQHF

size: -
V: TRBV5-1
J: TRBJ1-4
D: TRBD1
DNA: TGCGCCAGCATGCAAGATAGTGGACAGGGACGTGAAAAACTGTTTTTT
CDR3: CASMQDSGQGREKLFF

size: few
V: TRBV4-1
J: TRBJ1-2
D: -
DNA: TGCGCCAGCAGCCAAGAACGGGGTCGCGGCTACACCTTC
CDR3: CASSQERGRGYTF

size: -
V: TRBV18
J: TRBJ2-2
D: -
DNA: TGTGCCAGCTCACAGAGGTCCACCGGGGAGCTGTTTTTT
CDR3: CASSQRSTGELFF

size: few
V: TRBV19
J: TRBJ2-4
D: -
DNA: TGTGCCAGTAGTAGAGGTAGAGAGGGCATTCAGTACTTC
CDR3: CASSRGREGIQYF

size: -
V: TRBV14
J: TRBJ1-1
D: -
DNA: TGTGCCAGCAGCCAAGGCTTAGACACTGAAGCTTTCTTT
CDR3: CASSQGLDTEAFF

size: -
V: TRBV19
J: TRBJ1-2
D: TRBD1
DNA: TGTGCCACCACGACAGGGAAGGGAAACTATGGCTACACCTTC
CDR3: CATTTGKGNYGYTF

size: -
V: TRBV15
J: TRBJ1-6
D: -
DNA: TGTGCCACCAGCAGAGATCGGGGGGACAATTCACCCCTCCACTTT
CDR3: CATSRDRGDNSPLHF

size: -
V: TRBV19
J: TRBJ1-5
D: -
DNA: TGTGCCAGTAGTGGGGGACGCGGGGGTTGGGGGAGCAATCAGCCCCAGCATTTT
CDR3: CASSGGRGGWGSNQPQHF

size: -
V: TRBV4-3
J: TRBJ2-1
D: TRBD2
DNA: TGCGCCAGCAGCCAAGAGGGCCCCCAGCGGGGGAGATACAATGAGCAGTTCTTC
CDR3: CASSQEGPQRGRYNEQFF

size: -
V: TRBV10-3
J: TRBJ2-1
D: -
DNA: TGTGCCATCAGTCTTGGGACAACGGCCTACAATGAGCAGTTCTTC
CDR3: CAISLGTTAYNEQFF

size: -
V: TRBV7-9
J: TRBJ1-6
D: -
DNA: TGTGCCAGCAGCTTGGGGAGGGGTGGTTCACCCCTCCACTTT
CDR3: CASSLGRGGSPLHF

size: -
V: TRBV7-2
J: TRBJ2-4
D: -
DNA: TGTGCCAGCAGCTTAGAAATGGCGGGGGCTGTCCAGGGCATTCAGTACTTC
CDR3: CASSLEMAGAVQGIQYF

size: -
V: TRBV30
J: TRBJ2-1
D: -
DNA: TGTGCCTGGACATCTAACAGGGGGCTTCCCTCCCTAGCGGGAGTAGGGAATGAGCAGTTCTTC
CDR3: CAWTSNRGLPSLAGVGNEQFF

size: -
V: TRBV28
J: TRBJ1-2
D: TRBD1
DNA: TGTGCCAGCAGCAAGACAGGGTATGGCTACACCTTC
CDR3: CASSKTGYGYTF

size: few
V: TRBV7-6
J: TRBJ1-1
D: TRBD1
DNA: TGTGCCAGCAGTCCAGGGGGCTTGAACACTGAAGCTTTCTTT
CDR3: CASSPGGLNTEAFF

size: -
V: TRBV4-3
J: TRBJ2-1
D: -
DNA: TGCGCCAGCAGCCTTCGCCCGGGGACTTCGGTTTACAATGAGCAGTTCTTC
CDR3: CASSLRPGTSVYNEQFF

size: -
V: TRBV7-2
J: TRBJ2-1
D: -
DNA: TGTGCCAGCAGCTTCTCCCCCGGGCGGGTAGGTGTGAGAAATGAGCAGTTCTTC
CDR3: CASSFSPGRVGVRNEQFF

size: -
V: TRBV7-6
J: TRBJ2-3
D: TRBD2
DNA: TGTGCCAGCAGCCCTATAGCGGGGCTTAGCACAGATACGCAGTATTTT
CDR3: CASSPIAGLSTDTQYF

size: -
V: TRBV6-6
J: TRBJ2-7
D: TRBD1
DNA: TGTGCCAGCAGCGGAACAGGGGGCTCCTACGAGCAGTACTTC
CDR3: CASSGTGGSYEQYF

size: -
V: TRBV7-3
J: TRBJ1-6
D: TRBD1
DNA: TGTGCCAGCAGCCCCAGCGGCAGGGGGCCGGGGTCACCCCTCCACTTT
CDR3: CASSPSGRGPGSPLHF

size: -
V: TRBV5-1
J: TRBJ2-7
D: -
DNA: TGCGCCAGCAGCCTAGGGGGGGGTTACGAGCAGTACTTC
CDR3: CASSLGGGYEQYF

size: -
V: TRBV30
J: TRBJ1-5
D: -
DNA: TGTGCCTGGGGCGGGGACCACAGCAATCAGCCCCAGCATTTT
CDR3: CAWGGDHSNQPQHF

size: once
V: TRBV5-1
J: TRBJ1-2
D: -
DNA: TGCGCCGGCAGCTTGGATGGAGGGACCTATGGCTACACCTTC
CDR3: CAGSLDGGTYGYTF

size: -
V: TRBV6-1
J: TRBJ2-7
D: TRBD1
DNA: TGTGCCAGCGGGGCAGAACAGGGGAGCTCCTACGAGCAGTACTTC
CDR3: CASGAEQGSSYEQYF

size: -
V: TRBV7-8
J: TRBJ2-7
D: TRBD2
DNA: TGTGCCAGCAGCTTAGCCCGTCTAGCGGGAAAGAAGTACGAGCAGTACTTC
CDR3: CASSLARLAGKKYEQYF

size: few
V: TRBV4-1
J: TRBJ1-1
D: TRBD1
DNA: TGCGCCAGCAGCCAGAAGATAGGGACAGCCACTGAAGCTTTCTTT
CDR3: CASSQKIGTATEAFF

size: once
V: TRBV2
J: TRBJ1-1
D: -
DNA: TGTGCCAGCAGTGACGCCGGTCCCGCGGGAGCTGAAGCTTTCTTT
CDR3: CASSDAGPAGAEAFF

size: -
V: TRBV7-2
J: TRBJ1-2
D: -
DNA: TGTGCCAGCAGCCCACAGGGCGTGGGGGAGGGCTACACCTTC
CDR3: CASSPQGVGEGYTF

size: -
V: TRBV28
J: TRBJ1-6
D: TRBD1
DNA: TGTGCCAGCAGGGGACAGGGGGCGCGGAATTCACCCCTCCACTTT
CDR3: CASRGQGARNSPLHF

size: -
V: TRBV11-3
J: TRBJ2-1
D: TRBD2
DNA: TGTGCCAGCAGCACCCGACTAGCGGTAGTCAATGAGCAGTTCTTC
CDR3: CASSTRLAVVNEQFF

size: -
V: TRBV7-2
J: TRBJ1-1
D: -
DNA: TGTGCCAGCAGTTCGGACAGCTGGAACACTGAAGCTTTCTTT
CDR3: CASSSDSWNTEAFF

size: -
V: TRBV18
J: TRBJ1-1
D: -
DNA: TGTGCCAGCTCATTCGGGGGTAGGGTGGACACTGAAGCTTTCTTT
CDR3: CASSFGGRVDTEAFF

size: -
V: TRBV2
J: TRBJ1-1
D: -
DNA: TGTGCCAGCACCATGACAGGGAACACTGAAGCTTTCTTT
CDR3: CASTMTGNTEAFF

size: -
V: TRBV9
J: TRBJ2-1
D: TRBD2
DNA: TGTGCCAGCAGCCCCCGGACTAGCGGGGGCAGTGAGCAGTTCTTC
CDR3: CASSPRTSGGSEQFF

size: -
V: TRBV6-1
J: TRBJ2-3
D: TRBD2
DNA: TGTGCCAGCAGTGAAGACGGGGGGGCCGGTACGCAGTATTTT
CDR3: CASSEDGGAGTQYF

size: -
V: TRBV18
J: TRBJ1-5
D: -
DNA: TGTGCCAGCTCACCACCCGGCTACAGTCGGAATCAGCCCCAGCATTTT
CDR3: CASSPPGYSRNQPQHF

size: -
V: TRBV7-9
J: TRBJ2-7
D: -
DNA: TGTGCCAGCAGTGACGGCCAGGGTTGGTACGAGCAGTACTTC
CDR3: CASSDGQGWYEQYF

size: -
V: TRBV28
J: TRBJ2-7
D: -
DNA: TGTGCCAGCAGTCCCTCGGAACGGGGGACCTACGAGCAGTACTTC
CDR3: CASSPSERGTYEQYF

size: -
V: TRBV7-2
J: TRBJ2-3
D: TRBD2
DNA: TGTGCCAGCAGCTCCCAGGCGGGAGGGACAGATACGCAGTATTTT
CDR3: CASSSQAGGTDTQYF

size: -
V: TRBV9
J: TRBJ2-7
D: TRBD1
DNA: TGTGCCAGCAGCGTGGGGACAGGGGGCATAATCGAGCAGTACTTC
CDR3: CASSVGTGGIIEQYF

size: -
V: TRBV6-5
J: TRBJ1-1
D: TRBD1
DNA: TGTGCCAGCAGTTCCGGCGAGGGGGCTGGGAACACTGAAGCTTTCTTT
CDR3: CASSSGEGAGNTEAFF

size: few
V: TRBV27
J: TRBJ2-7
D: TRBD1
DNA: TGTGCCAGCAGTTTAAATTTGGGACAGGGGGCATACGAGCAGTACTTC
CDR3: CASSLNLGQGAYEQYF

size: once
V: TRBV6-5
J: TRBJ1-1
D: -
DNA: TGTGCCAGCAGTTATCTCGGGGGCACTGAAGCTTTCTTT
CDR3: CASSYLGGTEAFF

size: -
V: TRBV28
J: TRBJ1-2
D: -
DNA: TGTGCCAGCAGTTTTCCCTACGGACAGCGCTATGGCTACACCTTC
CDR3: CASSFPYGQRYGYTF

size: once
V: TRBV6-1
J: TRBJ1-4
D: -
DNA: TGTGCCAGCAGTGAAGCGGTTTCCAAACCTCCCTGGGGTCAGAGGACAGCCTTTAATGAAAAACTGTTTTTT
CDR3: CASSEAVSKPPWGQRTAFNEKLFF